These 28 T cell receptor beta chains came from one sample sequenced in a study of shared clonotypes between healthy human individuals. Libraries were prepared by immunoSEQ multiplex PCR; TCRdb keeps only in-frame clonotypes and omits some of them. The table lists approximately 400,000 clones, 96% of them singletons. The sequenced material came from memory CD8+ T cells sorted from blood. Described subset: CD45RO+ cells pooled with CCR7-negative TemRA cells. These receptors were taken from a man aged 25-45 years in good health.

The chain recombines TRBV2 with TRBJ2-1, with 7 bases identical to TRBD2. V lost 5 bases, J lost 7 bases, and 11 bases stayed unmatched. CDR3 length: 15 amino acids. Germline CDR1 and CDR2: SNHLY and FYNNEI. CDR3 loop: CASSRFGLAVNEQFF. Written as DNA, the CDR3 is TGTGCCAGCAGTAGATTCGGGCTAGCGGTTAATGAGCAGTTCTTC.

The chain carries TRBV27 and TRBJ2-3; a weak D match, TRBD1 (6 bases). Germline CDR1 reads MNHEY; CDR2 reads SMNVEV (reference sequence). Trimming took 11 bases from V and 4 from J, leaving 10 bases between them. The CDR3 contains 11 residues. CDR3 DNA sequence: TGTGCCGTCAAGGGGGCAGATACGCAGTATTTT. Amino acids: CAVKGADTQYF.

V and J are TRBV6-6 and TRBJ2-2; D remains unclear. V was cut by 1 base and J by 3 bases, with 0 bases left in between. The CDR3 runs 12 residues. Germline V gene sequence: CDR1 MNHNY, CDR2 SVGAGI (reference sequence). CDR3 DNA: TGTGCCAGCAGTTACTACACCGGGGAGCTGTTTTTT. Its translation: CASSYYTGELFF.

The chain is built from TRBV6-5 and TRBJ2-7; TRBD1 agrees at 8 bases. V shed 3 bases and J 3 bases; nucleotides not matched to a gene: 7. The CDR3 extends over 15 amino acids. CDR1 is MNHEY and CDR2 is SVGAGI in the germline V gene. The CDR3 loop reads CASSYMGQDRYEQYF. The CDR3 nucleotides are TGTGCCAGCAGTTATATGGGACAGGACCGCTACGAGCAGTACTTC.

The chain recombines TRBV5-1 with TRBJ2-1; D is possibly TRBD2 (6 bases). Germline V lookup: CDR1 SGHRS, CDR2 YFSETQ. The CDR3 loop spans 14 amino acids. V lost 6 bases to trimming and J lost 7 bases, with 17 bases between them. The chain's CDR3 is CASKGRETRNEQFF. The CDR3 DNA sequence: TGCGCCAGCAAGGGGCGGGAAACAAGGAATGAGCAGTTCTTC.

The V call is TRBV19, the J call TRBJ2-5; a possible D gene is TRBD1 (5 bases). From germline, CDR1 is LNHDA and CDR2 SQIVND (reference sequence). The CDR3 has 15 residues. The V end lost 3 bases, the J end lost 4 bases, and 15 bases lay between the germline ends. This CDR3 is CASSIGQFVGETQYF. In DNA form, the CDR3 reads TGTGCCAGTAGTATCGGACAATTTGTGGGAGAGACCCAGTACTTC.

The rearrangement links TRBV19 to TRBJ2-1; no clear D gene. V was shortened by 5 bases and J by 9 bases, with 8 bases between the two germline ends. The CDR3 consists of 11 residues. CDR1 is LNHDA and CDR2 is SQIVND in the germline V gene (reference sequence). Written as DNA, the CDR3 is TGTGCCAGTAGTCCTGGGGTTGAGCAGTTCTTC. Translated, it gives CASSPGVEQFF. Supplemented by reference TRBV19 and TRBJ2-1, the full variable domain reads DGGITQSPKYLFRKEGQNVTLSCEQNLNHDAMYWYRQDPGQGLRLIYYSQIVNDFQKGDIAEGYSVSREKKESFPLTVTSAQKNPTAFYLCASSPGVEQFFGPGTRLTVL.

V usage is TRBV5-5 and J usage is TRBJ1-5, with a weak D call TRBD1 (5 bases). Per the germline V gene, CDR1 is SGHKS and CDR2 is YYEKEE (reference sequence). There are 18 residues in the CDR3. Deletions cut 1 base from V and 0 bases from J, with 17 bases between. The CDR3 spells CASSLTWGAPYSNQPQHF. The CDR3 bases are TGTGCCAGCAGCTTGACGTGGGGCGCCCCCTATAGCAATCAGCCCCAGCATTTT.

CDR3 protein: CAIAGGNLNQPQHF. The CDR3 coding sequence is TGTGCCATCGCGGGCGGCAACCTCAATCAGCCCCAGCATTTT. This sequence joins TRBV10-3 and TRBJ1-5; D gene ambiguous. Trimming took 8 bases from V and 3 from J, leaving 14 bases between them. The CDR3 length is 14 residues. Germline assignment: CDR1 ENHRY and CDR2 SYGVKD.

The CDR3 loop reads CASSLGSQETQYF. CDR3 nucleotide sequence: TGTGCCAGCAGCTTAGGTTCTCAAGAGACCCAGTACTTC. The V gene is TRBV13, the J gene TRBJ2-5; D call uncertain. V shed 0 bases and J shed 2 bases, with 4 bases lying between them. Looked up from germline, CDR1 is PRHDT and CDR2 is FYEKMQ (reference sequence). The CDR3 is 13 amino acids.

The CDR3 DNA sequence: TGCGCCAGCAGACAGGGGATTTCCTACGAGCAGTACTTC. Its protein is CASRQGISYEQYF. This chain uses TRBV5-1 with TRBJ2-7, with 7 bases that match TRBD1. The CDR3 loop spans 13 amino acids. The germline V gene has CDR1 SGHRS and CDR2 YFSETQ. J gave up 1 base and V 5 bases, and 3 bases lay outside the gene matches.

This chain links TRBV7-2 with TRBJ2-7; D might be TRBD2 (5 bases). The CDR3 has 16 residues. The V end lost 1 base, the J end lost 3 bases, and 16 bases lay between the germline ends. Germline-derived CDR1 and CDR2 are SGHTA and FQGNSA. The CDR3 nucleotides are TGTGCCAGCAGCTTAGGGTCACGGAGGTGGGTCTACGAGCAGTACTTC. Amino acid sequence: CASSLGSRRWVYEQYF.

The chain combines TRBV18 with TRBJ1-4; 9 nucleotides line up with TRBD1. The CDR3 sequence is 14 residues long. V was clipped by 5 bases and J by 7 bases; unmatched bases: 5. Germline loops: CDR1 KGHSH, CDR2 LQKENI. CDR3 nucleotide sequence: TGTGCCAGCTCAGGGACAGGGCTCCGTGAAAAACTGTTTTTT. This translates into CASSGTGLREKLFF.

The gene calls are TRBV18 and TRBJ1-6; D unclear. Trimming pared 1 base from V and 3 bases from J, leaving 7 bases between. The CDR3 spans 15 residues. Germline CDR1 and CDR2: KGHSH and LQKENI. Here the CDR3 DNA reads TGTGCCAGCTCACCACTGGCAGACTATAATTCACCCCTCCACTTT. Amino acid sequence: CASSPLADYNSPLHF.

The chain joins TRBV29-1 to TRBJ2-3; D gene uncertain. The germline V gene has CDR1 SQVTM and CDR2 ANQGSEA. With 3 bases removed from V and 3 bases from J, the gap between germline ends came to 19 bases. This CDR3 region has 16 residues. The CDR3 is CSVDHTKTVTTDTQYF. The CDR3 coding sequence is TGCAGCGTTGACCATACCAAGACGGTCACGACAGATACGCAGTATTTT.

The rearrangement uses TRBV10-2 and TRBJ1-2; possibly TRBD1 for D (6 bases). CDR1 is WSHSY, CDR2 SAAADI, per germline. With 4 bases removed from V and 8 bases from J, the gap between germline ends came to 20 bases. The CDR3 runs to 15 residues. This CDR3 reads CASSVERRDTKGYTF. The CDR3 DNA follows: TGCGCCAGCAGTGTTGAGAGACGGGACACTAAGGGCTACACCTTC.

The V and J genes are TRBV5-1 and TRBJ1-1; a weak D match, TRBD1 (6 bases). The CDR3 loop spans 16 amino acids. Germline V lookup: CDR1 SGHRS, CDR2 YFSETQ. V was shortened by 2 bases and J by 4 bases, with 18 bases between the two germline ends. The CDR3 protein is CASSFRGARGTTEAFF. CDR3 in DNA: TGCGCCAGCAGCTTTAGGGGGGCTAGAGGGACCACTGAAGCTTTCTTT.

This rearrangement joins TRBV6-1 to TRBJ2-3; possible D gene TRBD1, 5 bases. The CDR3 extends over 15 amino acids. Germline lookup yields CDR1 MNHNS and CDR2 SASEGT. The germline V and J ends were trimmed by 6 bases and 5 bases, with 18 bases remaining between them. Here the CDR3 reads CASSPGAMVGDTQYF. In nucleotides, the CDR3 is TGTGCCAGCAGCCCTGGGGCCATGGTGGGAGATACGCAGTATTTT.

The CDR3 bases are TGTGCCAGCAGTTTGCCGGGAGGGGGCTCCTACGAGCAGTACTTC. This gives the protein CASSLPGGGSYEQYF. This chain links TRBV28 with TRBJ2-7; 8 bases agree with TRBD2. CDR3 length equals 15 residues. J gave up 0 bases and V 3 bases, and 4 bases lay outside the gene matches. CDR1 and CDR2 (germline): MDHEN, SYDVKM. The complete variable domain, with remaining parts taken from reference TRBV28 and TRBJ2-7, reads DVKVTQSSRYLVKRTGEKVFLECVQDMDHENMFWYRQDPGLGLRLIYFSYDVKMKEKGDIPEGYSVSREKKERFSLILESASTNQTSMYLCASSLPGGGSYEQYFGPGTRLTVT.

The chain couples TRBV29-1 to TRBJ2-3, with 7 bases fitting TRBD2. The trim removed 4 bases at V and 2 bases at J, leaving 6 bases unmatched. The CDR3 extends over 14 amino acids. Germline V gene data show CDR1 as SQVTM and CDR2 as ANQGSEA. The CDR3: CSVVVAGHTDTQYF. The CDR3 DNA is TGCAGCGTTGTGGTAGCGGGTCACACAGATACGCAGTATTTT.

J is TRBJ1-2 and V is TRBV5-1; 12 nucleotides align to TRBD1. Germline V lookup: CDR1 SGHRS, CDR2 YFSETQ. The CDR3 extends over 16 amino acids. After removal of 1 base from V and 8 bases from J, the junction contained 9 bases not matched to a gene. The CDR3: CASSLFPGQGAGGYTF. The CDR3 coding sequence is TGCGCCAGCAGCTTGTTTCCGGGACAGGGGGCAGGAGGCTACACCTTC.

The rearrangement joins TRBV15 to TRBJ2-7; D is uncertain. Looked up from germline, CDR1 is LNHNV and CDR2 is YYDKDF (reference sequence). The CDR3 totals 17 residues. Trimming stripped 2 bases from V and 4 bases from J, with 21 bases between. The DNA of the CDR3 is TGTGCCACCAGCAGATCTCACCCCTCCGACTTTAAATACGAGCAGTACTTC. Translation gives CATSRSHPSDFKYEQYF.

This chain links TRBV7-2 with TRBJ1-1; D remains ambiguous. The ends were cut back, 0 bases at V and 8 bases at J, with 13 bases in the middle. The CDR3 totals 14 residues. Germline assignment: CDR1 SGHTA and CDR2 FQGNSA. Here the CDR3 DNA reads TGTGCCAGCAGCTTAGCGTCCTACGATATCGAAGCTTTCTTT. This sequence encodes CASSLASYDIEAFF.

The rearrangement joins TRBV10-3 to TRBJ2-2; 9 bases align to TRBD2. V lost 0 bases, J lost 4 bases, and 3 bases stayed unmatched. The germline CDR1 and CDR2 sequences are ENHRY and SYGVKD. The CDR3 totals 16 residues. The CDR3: CAISESTSGRTGELFF. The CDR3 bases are TGTGCCATCAGTGAGTCAACTAGCGGGCGCACCGGGGAGCTGTTTTTT.

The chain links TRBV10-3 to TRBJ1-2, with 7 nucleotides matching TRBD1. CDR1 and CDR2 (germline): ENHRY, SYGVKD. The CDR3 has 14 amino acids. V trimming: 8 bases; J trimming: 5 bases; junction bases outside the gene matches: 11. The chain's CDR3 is CAIRGTGALYGYTF. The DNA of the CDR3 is TGTGCCATCCGGGGAACAGGGGCCCTTTATGGCTACACCTTC.

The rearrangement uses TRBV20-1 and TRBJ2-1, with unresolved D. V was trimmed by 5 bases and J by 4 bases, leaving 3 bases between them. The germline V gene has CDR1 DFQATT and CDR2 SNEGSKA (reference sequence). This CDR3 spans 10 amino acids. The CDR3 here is CSAEYNEQFF. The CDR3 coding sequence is TGCAGTGCTGAATACAATGAGCAGTTCTTC.

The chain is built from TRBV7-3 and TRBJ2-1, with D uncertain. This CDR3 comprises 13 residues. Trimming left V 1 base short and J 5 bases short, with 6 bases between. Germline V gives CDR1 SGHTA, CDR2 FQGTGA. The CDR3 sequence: CASSLIGHNEQFF. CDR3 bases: TGTGCCAGCAGCTTAATTGGCCACAATGAGCAGTTCTTC.

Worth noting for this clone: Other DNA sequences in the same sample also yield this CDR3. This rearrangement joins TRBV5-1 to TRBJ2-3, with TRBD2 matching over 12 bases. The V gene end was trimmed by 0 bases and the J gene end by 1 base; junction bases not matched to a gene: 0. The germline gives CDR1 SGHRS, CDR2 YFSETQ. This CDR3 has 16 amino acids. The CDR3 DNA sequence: TGCGCCAGCAGCTTGGGACTAGCGGGAGGCACAGATACGCAGTATTTT. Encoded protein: CASSLGLAGGTDTQYF.